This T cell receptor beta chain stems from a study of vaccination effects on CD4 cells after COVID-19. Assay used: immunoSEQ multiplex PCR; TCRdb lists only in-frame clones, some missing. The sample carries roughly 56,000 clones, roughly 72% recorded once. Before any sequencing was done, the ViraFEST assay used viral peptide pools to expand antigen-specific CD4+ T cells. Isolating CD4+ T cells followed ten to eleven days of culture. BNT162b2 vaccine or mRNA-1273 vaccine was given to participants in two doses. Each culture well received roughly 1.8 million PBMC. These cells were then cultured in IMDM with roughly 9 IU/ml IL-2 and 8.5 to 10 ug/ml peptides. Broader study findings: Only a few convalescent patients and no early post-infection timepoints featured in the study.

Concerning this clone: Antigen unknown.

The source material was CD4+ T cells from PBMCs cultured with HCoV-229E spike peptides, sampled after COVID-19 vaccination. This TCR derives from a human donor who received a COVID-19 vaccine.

The DNA for the CDR3 is TGCAGTTGTGGGACAGCAGAGACCCAGTACTTC. Translated: CSCGTAETQYF. The chain links TRBV29-1 to TRBJ2-5, with 7 positions matching TRBD1. This CDR3 has 11 residues. Germline assignment: CDR1 SQVTM and CDR2 ANQGSEA.